This T cell receptor (beta chain) was recovered during a study of OX40 agonist ivuxolimab in advanced cancers. General study findings and limits: Within 6 weeks, CD4+ and CD8+ blood T cells expanded clonally at 0.1 to 3.0 mg/kg. Among the lowest levels of clonal expansion were found in partial responders at 0.1-3.0 mg/kg. Expanded clones tended on average to be more numerous among CD8+ T cells than CD4+.

Produced via immunoSEQ multiplex PCR; TCRdb's table is partial and in-frame only. The repertoire includes about 63,000 clones, approximately 91% of them detected once, and 3.5% to 5% sits in the top ten. A word on this clone: The antigen is unknown.

The TCR originated in an adult with an advanced solid tumor such as melanoma, head and neck, liver or kidney cancer. The input for sequencing was CD4+ or CD8+ T cells sorted from blood, taken in a trial of the OX40 agonist ivuxolimab.

The CDR3 DNA sequence: TGCGCCAGCAGCTTGCCCCCCTCCGATGAAGCTTTCTTT. Amino acids: CASSLPPSDEAFF. The J gene is TRBJ1-1, the V gene TRBV5-1; D unresolved. CDR3 length: 13 residues. The germline V gene encodes CDR1 SGHRS and CDR2 YFSETQ. Deletions cut 1 base from V and 7 bases from J, with 11 bases between.